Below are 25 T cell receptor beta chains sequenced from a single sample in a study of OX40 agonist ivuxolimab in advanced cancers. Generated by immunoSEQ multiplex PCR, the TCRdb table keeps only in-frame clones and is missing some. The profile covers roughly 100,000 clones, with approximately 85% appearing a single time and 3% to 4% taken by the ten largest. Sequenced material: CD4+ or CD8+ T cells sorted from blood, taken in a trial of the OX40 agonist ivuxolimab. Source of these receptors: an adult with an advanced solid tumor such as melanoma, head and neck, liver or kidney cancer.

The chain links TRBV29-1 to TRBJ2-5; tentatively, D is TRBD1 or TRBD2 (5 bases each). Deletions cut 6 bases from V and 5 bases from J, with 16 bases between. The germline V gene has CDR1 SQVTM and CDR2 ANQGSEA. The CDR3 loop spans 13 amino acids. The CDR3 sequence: CSVRDASGETQYF. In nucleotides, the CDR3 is TGCAGCGTGAGGGACGCCTCAGGGGAGACCCAGTACTTC.

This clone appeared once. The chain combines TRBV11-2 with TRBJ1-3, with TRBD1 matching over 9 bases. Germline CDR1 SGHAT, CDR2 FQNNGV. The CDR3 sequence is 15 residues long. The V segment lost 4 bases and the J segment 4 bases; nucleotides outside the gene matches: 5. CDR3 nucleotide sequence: TGTGCCAGCAGCTCCGTGACAGGGGGAGGAAACACCATATATTTT. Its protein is CASSSVTGGGNTIYF.

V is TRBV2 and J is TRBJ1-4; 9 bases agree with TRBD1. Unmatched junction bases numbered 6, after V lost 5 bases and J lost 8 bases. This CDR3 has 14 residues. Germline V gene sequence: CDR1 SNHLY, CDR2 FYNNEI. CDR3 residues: CASSTGGAGEKLFF. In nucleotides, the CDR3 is TGTGCCAGCAGTACAGGGGGCGCAGGCGAAAAACTGTTTTTT.

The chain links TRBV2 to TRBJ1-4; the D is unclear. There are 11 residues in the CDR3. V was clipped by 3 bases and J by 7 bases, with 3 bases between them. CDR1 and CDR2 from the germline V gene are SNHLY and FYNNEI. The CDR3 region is CASSDLEKLFF. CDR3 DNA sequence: TGTGCCAGCAGTGATCTTGAAAAACTGTTTTTT.

CDR3 region: CASSPKTESLGGQYF. In DNA, the CDR3 is TGTGCCAGCAGCCCCAAGACAGAATCCCTAGGCGGTCAGTACTTC. V gene TRBV7-2 combines with J gene TRBJ2-7; possibly TRBD1 for D (5 bases). V gave up 5 bases and J gave up 10 bases, with 24 bases separating them. Germline V gene data show CDR1 as SGHTA and CDR2 as FQGNSA. The CDR3 totals 15 residues. Full variable domain (missing parts from reference TRBV7-2 and TRBJ2-7): GAGVSQSPSNKVTEKGKDVELRCDPISGHTALYWYRQSLGQGLEFLIYFQGNSAPDKSGLPSDRFSAERTGGSVSTLTIQRTQQEDSAVYLCASSPKTESLGGQYFGPGTRLTVT.

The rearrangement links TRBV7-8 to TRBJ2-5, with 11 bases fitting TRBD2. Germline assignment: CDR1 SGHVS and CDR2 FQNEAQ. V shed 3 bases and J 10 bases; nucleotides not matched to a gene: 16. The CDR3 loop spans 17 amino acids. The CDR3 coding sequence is TGTGCCAGCAGCTTTCAACCGGGACTAGCGGATCGGGTCGACCAGTACTTC. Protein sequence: CASSFQPGLADRVDQYF.

The CDR3 region is CATSRDTVAGGLEETQYF. CDR3 bases: TGTGCCACCAGCAGAGATACCGTAGCGGGAGGACTGGAAGAGACCCAGTACTTC. The chain links TRBV15 to TRBJ2-5; 10 bases agree with TRBD2. Germline assignment: CDR1 LNHNV and CDR2 YYDKDF (reference sequence). This CDR3 region has 18 residues. The trim removed 0 bases at V and 3 bases at J, leaving 10 bases unmatched.

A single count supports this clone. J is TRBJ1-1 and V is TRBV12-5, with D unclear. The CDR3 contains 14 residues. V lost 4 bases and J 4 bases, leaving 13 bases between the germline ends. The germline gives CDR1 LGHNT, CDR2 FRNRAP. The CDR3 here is CASGYRTEGTEAFF. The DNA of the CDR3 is TGTGCTAGTGGTTACCGCACAGAGGGCACTGAAGCTTTCTTT.

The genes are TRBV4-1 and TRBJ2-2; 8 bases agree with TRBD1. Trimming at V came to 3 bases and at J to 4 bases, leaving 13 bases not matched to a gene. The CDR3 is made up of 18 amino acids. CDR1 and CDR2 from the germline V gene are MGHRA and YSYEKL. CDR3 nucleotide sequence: TGCGCCAGCAGCCACCCGACCTACAGGGGGAGACCCACCGGGGAGCTGTTTTTT. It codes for CASSHPTYRGRPTGELFF.

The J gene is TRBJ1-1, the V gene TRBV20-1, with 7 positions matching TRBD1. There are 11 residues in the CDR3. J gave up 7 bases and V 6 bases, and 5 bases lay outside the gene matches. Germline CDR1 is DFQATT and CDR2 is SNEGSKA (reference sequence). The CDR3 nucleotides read TGCAGTGCCCCCGACAGGGTTGAAGCTTTCTTT. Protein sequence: CSAPDRVEAFF.

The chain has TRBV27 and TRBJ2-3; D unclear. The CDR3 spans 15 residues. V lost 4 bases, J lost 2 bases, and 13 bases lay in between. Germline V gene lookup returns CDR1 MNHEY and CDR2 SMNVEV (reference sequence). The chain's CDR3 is CASSSPFQNTDTQYF. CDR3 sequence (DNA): TGTGCCAGCAGTTCGCCATTTCAAAACACAGATACGCAGTATTTT.

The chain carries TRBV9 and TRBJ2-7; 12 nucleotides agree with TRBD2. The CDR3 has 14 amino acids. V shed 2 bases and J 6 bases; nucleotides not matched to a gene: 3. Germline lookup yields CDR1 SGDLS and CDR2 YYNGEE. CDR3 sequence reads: CASSVGLAGGEQYF. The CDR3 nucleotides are TGTGCCAGCAGCGTGGGACTAGCGGGCGGCGAGCAGTACTTC.

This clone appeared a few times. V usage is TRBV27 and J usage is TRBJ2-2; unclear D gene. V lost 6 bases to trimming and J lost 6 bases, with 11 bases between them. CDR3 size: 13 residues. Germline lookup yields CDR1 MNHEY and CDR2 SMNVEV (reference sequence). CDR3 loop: CASSVDRAGELFF. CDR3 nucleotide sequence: TGTGCCAGCAGCGTTGATCGGGCCGGGGAGCTGTTTTTT.

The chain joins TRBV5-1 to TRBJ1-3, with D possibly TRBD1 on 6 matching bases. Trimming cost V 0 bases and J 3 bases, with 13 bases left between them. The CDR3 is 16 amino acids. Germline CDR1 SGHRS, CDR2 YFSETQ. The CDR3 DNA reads TGCGCCAGCAGCTTGGCCTCGGGGGCTGGTGGAAACACCATATATTTT. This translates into CASSLASGAGGNTIYF.

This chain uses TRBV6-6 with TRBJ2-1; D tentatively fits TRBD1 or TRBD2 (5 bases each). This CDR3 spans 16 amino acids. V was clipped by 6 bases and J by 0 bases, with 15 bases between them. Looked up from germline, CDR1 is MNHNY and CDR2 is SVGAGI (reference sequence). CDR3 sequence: CASSNRDLSSYNEQFF. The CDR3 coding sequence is TGTGCCAGCAGCAACCGGGACCTAAGCTCCTACAATGAGCAGTTCTTC.

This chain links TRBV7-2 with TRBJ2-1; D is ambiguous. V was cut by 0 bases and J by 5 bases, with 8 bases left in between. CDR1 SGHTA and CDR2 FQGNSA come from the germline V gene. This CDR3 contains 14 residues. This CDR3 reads CASSLASKDNEQFF. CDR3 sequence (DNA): TGTGCCAGCAGCTTAGCTTCTAAGGACAATGAGCAGTTCTTC.

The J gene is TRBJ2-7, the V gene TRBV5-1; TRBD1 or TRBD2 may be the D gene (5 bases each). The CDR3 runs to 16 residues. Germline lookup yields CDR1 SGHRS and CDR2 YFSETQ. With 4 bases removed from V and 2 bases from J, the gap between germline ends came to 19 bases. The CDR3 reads CASSGHGTANPYEQYF. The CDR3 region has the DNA TGCGCCAGCAGCGGCCACGGGACGGCAAATCCCTACGAGCAGTACTTC.

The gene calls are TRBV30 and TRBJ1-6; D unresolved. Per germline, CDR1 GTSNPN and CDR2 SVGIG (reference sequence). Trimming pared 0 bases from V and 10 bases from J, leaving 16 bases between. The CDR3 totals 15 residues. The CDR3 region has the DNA TGTGCCTGGAGTGTAGGCGGCAGTCAAGGGTCACCCCTCCACTTT. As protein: CAWSVGGSQGSPLHF.

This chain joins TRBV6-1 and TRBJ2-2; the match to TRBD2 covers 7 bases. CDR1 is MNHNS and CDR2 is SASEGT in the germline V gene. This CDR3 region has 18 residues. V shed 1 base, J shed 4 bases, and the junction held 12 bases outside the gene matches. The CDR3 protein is CASSEGSSGRGSTGELFF. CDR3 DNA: TGTGCCAGCAGTGAAGGGTCTAGCGGTAGGGGTAGCACCGGGGAGCTGTTTTTT.

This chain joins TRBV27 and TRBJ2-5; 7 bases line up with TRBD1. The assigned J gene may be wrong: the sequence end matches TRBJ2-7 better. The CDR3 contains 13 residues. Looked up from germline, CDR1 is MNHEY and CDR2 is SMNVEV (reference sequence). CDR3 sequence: CASSVTGVHEQYF. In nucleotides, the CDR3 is TGTGCCAGCAGTGTAACAGGGGTCCACGAGCAGTACTTC.

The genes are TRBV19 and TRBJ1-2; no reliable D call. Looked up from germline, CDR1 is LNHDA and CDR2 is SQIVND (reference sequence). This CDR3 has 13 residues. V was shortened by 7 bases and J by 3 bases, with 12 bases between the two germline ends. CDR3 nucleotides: TGTGCCAGTAAGGGCGTAAACGACTATGGCTACACCTTC. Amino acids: CASKGVNDYGYTF.

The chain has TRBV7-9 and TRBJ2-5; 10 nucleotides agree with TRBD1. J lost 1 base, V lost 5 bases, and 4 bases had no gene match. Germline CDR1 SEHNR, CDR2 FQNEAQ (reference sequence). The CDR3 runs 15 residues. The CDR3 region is CASSTGQGFQETQYF. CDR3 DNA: TGTGCCAGCAGCACGGGACAGGGGTTCCAAGAGACCCAGTACTTC.

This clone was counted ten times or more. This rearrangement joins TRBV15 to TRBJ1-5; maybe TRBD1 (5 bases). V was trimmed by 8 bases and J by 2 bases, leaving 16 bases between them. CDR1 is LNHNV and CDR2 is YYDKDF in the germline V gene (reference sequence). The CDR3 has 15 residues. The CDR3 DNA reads TGTGCCACCGCACCTGCGGGGCTTGGCAATCAGCCCCAGCATTTT. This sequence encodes CATAPAGLGNQPQHF.

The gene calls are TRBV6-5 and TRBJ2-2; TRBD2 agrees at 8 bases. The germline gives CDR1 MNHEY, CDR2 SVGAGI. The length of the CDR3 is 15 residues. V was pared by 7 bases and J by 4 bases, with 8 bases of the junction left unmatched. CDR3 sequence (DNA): TGTGCCAGCAAGCGAGCGGGAGCTGGCACCGGGGAGCTGTTTTTT. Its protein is CASKRAGAGTGELFF.

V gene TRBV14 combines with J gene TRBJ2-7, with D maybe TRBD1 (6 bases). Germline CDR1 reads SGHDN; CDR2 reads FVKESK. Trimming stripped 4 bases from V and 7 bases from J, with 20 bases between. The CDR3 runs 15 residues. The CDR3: CASSPFSSVQGEQYF. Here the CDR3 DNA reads TGTGCCAGCAGCCCCTTCTCGTCGGTCCAGGGGGAGCAGTACTTC.